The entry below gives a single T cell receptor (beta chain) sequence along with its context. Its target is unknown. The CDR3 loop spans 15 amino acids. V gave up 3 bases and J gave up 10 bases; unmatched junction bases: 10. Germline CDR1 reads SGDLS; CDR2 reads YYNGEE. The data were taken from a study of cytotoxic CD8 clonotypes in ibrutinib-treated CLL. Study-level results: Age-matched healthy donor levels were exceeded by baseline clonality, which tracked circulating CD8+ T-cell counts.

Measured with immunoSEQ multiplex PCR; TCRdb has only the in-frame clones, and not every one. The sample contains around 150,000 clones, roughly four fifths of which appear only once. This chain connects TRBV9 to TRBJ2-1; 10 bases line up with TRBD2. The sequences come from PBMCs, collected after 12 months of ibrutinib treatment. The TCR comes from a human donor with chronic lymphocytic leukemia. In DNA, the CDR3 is TGTGCCAGCAGCGCCGGACTAGCGGATGGATGGGAGCAGTTCTTC. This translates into CASSAGLADGWEQFF. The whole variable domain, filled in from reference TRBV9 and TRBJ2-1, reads DSGVTQTPKHLITATGQRVTLRCSPRSGDLSVYWYQQSLDQGLQFLIQYYNGEERAKGNILERFSAQQFPDLHSELNLSSLELGDSALYFCASSAGLADGWEQFFGPGTRLTVL.